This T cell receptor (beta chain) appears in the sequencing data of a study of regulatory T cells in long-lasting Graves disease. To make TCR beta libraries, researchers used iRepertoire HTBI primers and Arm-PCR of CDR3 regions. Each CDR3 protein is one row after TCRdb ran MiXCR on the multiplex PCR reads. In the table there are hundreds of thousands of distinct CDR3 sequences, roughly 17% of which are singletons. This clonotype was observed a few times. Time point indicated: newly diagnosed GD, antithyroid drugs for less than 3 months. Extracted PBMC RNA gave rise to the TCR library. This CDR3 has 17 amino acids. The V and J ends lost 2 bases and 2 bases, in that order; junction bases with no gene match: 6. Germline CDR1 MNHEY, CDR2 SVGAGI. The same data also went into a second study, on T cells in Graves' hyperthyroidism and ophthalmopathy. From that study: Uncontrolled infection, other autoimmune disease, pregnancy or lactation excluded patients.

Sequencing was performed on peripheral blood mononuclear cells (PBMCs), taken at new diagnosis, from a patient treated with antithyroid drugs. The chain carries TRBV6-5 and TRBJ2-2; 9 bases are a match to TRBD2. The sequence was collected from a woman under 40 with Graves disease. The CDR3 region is CASSYRGLASNTGELFF. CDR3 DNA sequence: TGTGCCAGCAGTTACCGAGGACTAGCGAGCAACACCGGGGAGCTGTTTTTT.